These 15 T cell receptor beta chains share one sample of origin, sequenced in a study of T cell responses to AZD1222 COVID-19 vaccine. Profiling relied on immunoSEQ multiplex PCR, and the TCRdb table lists in-frame clones only, not all of them. The sample lists about 160,000 clones, roughly 90% seen once, with approximately 3.3% in the top ten. Here the sequenced sample was peripheral blood, taken 28 days after the second AZD1222 dose. The receptors come from an adult who received the AZD1222 COVID-19 vaccine.

The V gene is TRBV7-6, the J gene TRBJ2-7, with TRBD2 identical over 13 bases. Germline V gene data show CDR1 as SGHVS and CDR2 as FNYEAQ. The V segment lost 4 bases and the J segment 1 base; nucleotides outside the gene matches: 7. The CDR3 has 17 amino acids. For the CDR3, the DNA is TGTGCCAGCAGCTCCCGGACTAGCGGGAGTTCGTCCTACGAGCAGTACTTC. Translation: CASSSRTSGSSSYEQYF.

The chain links TRBV30 to TRBJ1-1, with TRBD1 matching 9 bases. This CDR3 spans 14 amino acids. Trimming removed 2 bases from V and 1 base from J; junction bases left unmatched: 2. Germline V gene data show CDR1 as GTSNPN and CDR2 as SVGIG (reference sequence). The CDR3 DNA reads TGTGCCTGGAGTTTGGGACAGGGGAACACTGAAGCTTTCTTT. As protein: CAWSLGQGNTEAFF.

J is TRBJ1-6 and V is TRBV7-3; TRBD1 might be the D (5 bases). CDR1 SGHTA and CDR2 FQGTGA come from the germline V gene. The CDR3 is 13 amino acids. Trimming left V 4 bases short and J 7 bases short, with 8 bases between. The DNA of the CDR3 is TGTGCCAGCAGCTCCGGGGACAATTCACCCCTCCACTTT. Translated, it gives CASSSGDNSPLHF. The entire variable domain, with the rest obtained from reference TRBV7-3 and TRBJ1-6, is as follows: GAGVSQTPSNKVTEKGKYVELRCDPISGHTALYWYRQSLGQGPEFLIYFQGTGAADDSGLPNDRFFAVRPEGSVSTLKIQRTERGDSAVYLCASSSGDNSPLHFGNGTRLTVT.

The rearrangement uses TRBV7-3 and TRBJ2-2; D might be TRBD1 (5 bases). V gave up 5 bases and J gave up 5 bases, with 12 bases separating them. Germline-derived CDR1 and CDR2 are SGHTA and FQGTGA. This CDR3 spans 14 amino acids. CDR3 sequence: CASSPARGTGELFF. DNA of the CDR3: TGTGCCAGCAGCCCCGCTAGGGGAACCGGGGAGCTGTTTTTT.

This chain connects TRBV6-4 to TRBJ2-7, with 12 bases aligning to TRBD1. Germline assignment: CDR1 MRHNA and CDR2 SNTAGT. The CDR3 runs 15 residues. V was clipped by 6 bases and J by 6 bases; unmatched bases: 9. CDR3 amino acids: CASSAGQGAQGEQYF. DNA for the CDR3: TGTGCCAGCAGCGCGGGACAGGGGGCGCAGGGCGAGCAGTACTTC.

The V gene is TRBV28, the J gene TRBJ2-5; the match to TRBD1 covers 7 bases. Germline V gene lookup returns CDR1 MDHEN and CDR2 SYDVKM. The ends lost 1 base at V and 4 bases at J; junction bases unmatched: 9. This CDR3 spans 16 amino acids. CDR3 sequence: CASSLLKGAVGETQYF. CDR3 nucleotides: TGTGCCAGCAGTTTATTAAAGGGGGCCGTTGGAGAGACCCAGTACTTC.

The DNA for the CDR3 is TGTGCCACCAGCGGGGTGACTTACGAGCAGTACTTC. Protein: CATSGVTYEQYF. The chain combines TRBV24-1 with TRBJ2-7; TRBD2 might be the D (5 bases). The CDR3 runs 12 residues. Germline V gene data show CDR1 as KGHDR and CDR2 as SFDVKD. Between the trimmed V and J ends, which lost 7 bases and 4 bases, there was a span of 10 bases.

The genes are TRBV10-1 and TRBJ1-2; D gene ambiguous. Germline assignment: CDR1 WNHNN and CDR2 SYGVQD (reference sequence). Trimming cost V 4 bases and J 8 bases, with 11 bases left between them. The CDR3 sequence is 12 residues long. The CDR3 DNA reads TGCGCCAGCAGTGGCGGAAGCTTCGGCTACACCTTC. Its translation is CASSGGSFGYTF.

J is TRBJ1-1 and V is TRBV18, with a possible D match to TRBD1 (5 bases). Between the trimmed V and J ends, which lost 4 bases and 1 base, there was a span of 13 bases. This CDR3 has 15 residues. Looked up from germline, CDR1 is KGHSH and CDR2 is LQKENI. The CDR3 bases are TGTGCCAGCTCACTTGGGTGGGGGACGAACACTGAAGCTTTCTTT. It is translated as CASSLGWGTNTEAFF.

There are a few counts of this clone. The gene calls are TRBV28 and TRBJ1-1; no firm D call. CDR3 length: 14 amino acids. V lost 5 bases to trimming and J lost 4 bases, with 14 bases between them. Germline CDR1 reads MDHEN; CDR2 reads SYDVKM. In DNA, the CDR3 is TGTGCCAGCAGTCCCCATTCACGATCCACTGAAGCTTTCTTT. Amino acid sequence: CASSPHSRSTEAFF.

This chain links TRBV4-1 with TRBJ1-2; possibly TRBD1 for D (6 bases). The CDR3 has 14 residues. V was cut by 1 base and J by 3 bases, with 9 bases left in between. CDR1 and CDR2 from the germline V gene are MGHRA and YSYEKL. CDR3 protein: CASSQATGDYGYTF. Here the CDR3 DNA reads TGCGCCAGCAGCCAAGCGACAGGAGACTATGGCTACACCTTC.

This clone was counted a single time. This chain uses TRBV19 with TRBJ2-5; D is ambiguous. The V gene lost 7 bases and the J gene lost 4 bases, with 22 bases spanning the gap. The CDR3 covers 16 residues. Germline V lookup: CDR1 LNHDA, CDR2 SQIVND (reference sequence). The CDR3 nucleotides are TGTGCCAGTACCCGACATTGGGGTTCTCCCCGAGAGACCCAGTACTTC. It codes for CASTRHWGSPRETQYF.

This clone is a singleton in its sample. The chain recombines TRBV27 with TRBJ1-6; D is ambiguous. The CDR3 length is 14 residues. The V end was cut by 0 bases, the J end by 11 bases, with 11 bases between. The germline CDR1 and CDR2 sequences are MNHEY and SMNVEV (reference sequence). Written as DNA, the CDR3 is TGTGCCAGCAGTTTATCGGAAGGTTTTGCACCCCTCCACTTT. Its protein product is CASSLSEGFAPLHF.

V gene TRBV27 combines with J gene TRBJ1-2; D might be TRBD1 (5 bases). From germline, CDR1 is MNHEY and CDR2 SMNVEV (reference sequence). This CDR3 has 14 amino acids. V was pared by 8 bases and J by 4 bases, with 17 bases between. The CDR3 here is CASGRLPGGYGYTF. For the CDR3, the DNA is TGTGCCAGCGGCCGTCTCCCGGGGGGCTATGGCTACACCTTC.

This chain connects TRBV7-9 to TRBJ1-2; unclear D gene. Trimming left V 3 bases short and J 7 bases short, with 15 bases between. The CDR3 is 14 amino acids. The germline CDR1 and CDR2 sequences are SEHNR and FQNEAQ (reference sequence). The chain's CDR3 is CASSFSVGGTGYTF. CDR3 DNA sequence: TGTGCCAGCAGCTTTTCCGTTGGCGGAACTGGCTACACCTTC.